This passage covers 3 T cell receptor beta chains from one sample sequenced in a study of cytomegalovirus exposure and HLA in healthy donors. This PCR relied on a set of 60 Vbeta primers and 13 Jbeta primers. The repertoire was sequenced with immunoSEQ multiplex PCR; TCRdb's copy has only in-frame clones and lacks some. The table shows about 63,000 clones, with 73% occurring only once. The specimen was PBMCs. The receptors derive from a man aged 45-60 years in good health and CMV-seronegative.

The CDR3 region has the DNA TGCGCCAGCAGCTTGTTCCAGGGGGAGGCGGGCTACGAGCAGTACTTC. It yields the protein CASSLFQGEAGYEQYF. The rearrangement links TRBV5-1 to TRBJ2-7, with D possibly being TRBD1 (7 bases). Germline loops: CDR1 SGHRS, CDR2 YFSETQ. This CDR3 is built from 16 residues. Trimming pared 1 base from V and 3 bases from J, leaving 17 bases between. The variable domain in full, with the rest retrieved from reference TRBV5-1 and TRBJ2-7, is KAGVTQTPRYLIKTRGQQVTLSCSPISGHRSVSWYQQTPGQGLQFLFEYFSETQRNKGNFPGRFSGRQFSNSRSEMNVSTLELGDSALYLCASSLFQGEAGYEQYFGPGTRLTVT.

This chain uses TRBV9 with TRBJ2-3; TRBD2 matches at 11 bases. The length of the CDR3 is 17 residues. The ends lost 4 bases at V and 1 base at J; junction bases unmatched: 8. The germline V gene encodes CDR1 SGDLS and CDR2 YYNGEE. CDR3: CASSWTSGRTGTDTQYF. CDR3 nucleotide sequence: TGTGCCAGCAGCTGGACTAGCGGGCGAACCGGCACAGATACGCAGTATTTT.

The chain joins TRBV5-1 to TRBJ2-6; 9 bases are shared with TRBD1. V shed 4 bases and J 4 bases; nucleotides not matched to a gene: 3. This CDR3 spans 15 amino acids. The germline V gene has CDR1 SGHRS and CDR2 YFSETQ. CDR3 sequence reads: CASSRTGAGANVLTF. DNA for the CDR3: TGCGCCAGCAGCCGGACAGGGGCGGGGGCCAACGTCCTGACTTTC.